This T cell receptor (beta chain) was sequenced in a study of T cell responses to AZD1222 COVID-19 vaccine. Study observations and caveats: Vaccine-associated CD4 TCRs ranged over spike, dominating at 160-218 and 743-854. An increase in Spike-specific TCR breadth and depth was observed after two AZD1222 doses. White British donors predominated, females outnumbered males, and clonal diversity was possibly underestimated.

The V end lost 0 bases, the J end lost 13 bases, and 7 bases lay between the germline ends. This CDR3 has 12 amino acids. The germline V gene has CDR1 MRHNA and CDR2 SNTAGT. Regarding this clone: The antigen remains unidentified.

The table came from immunoSEQ multiplex PCR; TCRdb's copy has only in-frame clones and leaves some out. This repertoire shows 80,000 to 95,000 clones, approximately 90% found once; its top ten account for 4.5% to 6%. This TCR was recovered from an adult in good health. The chain employs TRBV6-4 and TRBJ1-6; D is uncertain. The source was peripheral blood, collected on day 0 of AZD1222 vaccination. The CDR3 bases are TGTGCCAGCAGTGACTCTGGAGGTCCCCTCCACTTT. Its protein is CASSDSGGPLHF.